This T cell receptor beta chain was identified in a study of CD8+CD57+ T cells in acquired aplastic anemia. Study information: Approximately 11 million reads were obtained on average for healthy donor CD4+ cells. Notes on the study in general: A significant difference in CD8+ Simpson's diversity between patients and controls was not found. Comparison of patients with controls identified about 27 shared CD8+ CDR3 sequences.

Comment on this clonotype: Its specificity is unknown.

Genomic DNA was employed as the template in profiling TCR beta VDJ and CDR3. TCRdb re-called the reads through MiXCR, storing one row per CDR3 protein. The sample contains 150,000 to 200,000 distinct CDR3 sequences, around 60% of which appear only once. The sample comprised sorted CD4+, CD8+, or CD8+CD57+ T cells (not recorded which) from PBMCs. This receptor was obtained from a human donor in good health.

CDR3 DNA sequence: TGTGCCATTGCTGGGGACAGGGTTTACGAGCAGTACTTC. Amino acid sequence: CAIAGDRVYEQYF. The chain combines TRBV2 with TRBJ2-7, with 9 bases fitting TRBD1. The CDR3 consists of 13 residues. V was pared by 10 bases and J by 4 bases, with 8 bases of the junction left unmatched. The V gene's germline CDR1 is SNHLY and CDR2 FYNNEI.